Sequencing of this T cell receptor beta chain was carried out in a study of CD8+CD57+ T cells in acquired aplastic anemia. On the study more broadly: When averaged, DNA from sorted CD4+ and CD8+ cells came to about 2.9 ug.

Using genomic DNA as the template, TCR beta VDJ and CDR3 profiling was carried out. Each CDR3 protein is one row after TCRdb ran MiXCR on the reads. The data hold approximately 270,000 distinct CDR3 sequences, with approximately 57% observed a single time. As regards this clonotype: The target antigen is unknown.

Broader study findings: Common to patients and controls were roughly 30 CD8+ CDR3 sequences.

CDR3 length equals 16 residues. The junction had 6 bases not matched to a gene; V was cut back by 4 bases and J by 0 bases. The germline gives CDR1 SNHLY, CDR2 FYNNEI. This receptor was identified in a human donor with severe aplastic anemia or a healthy control (not recorded which). Sequencing used sorted CD4+, CD8+, or CD8+CD57+ T cells (not recorded which) from PBMCs. The chain uses TRBV2 and TRBJ2-3; 8 nucleotides match TRBD1. CDR3 sequence (DNA): TGTGCCAGCAGTGTCAGGGGGCGAATCAGCACAGATACGCAGTATTTT. Translating it yields CASSVRGRISTDTQYF. The entire variable domain, with the rest obtained from reference TRBV2 and TRBJ2-3, is as follows: EPEVTQTPSHQVTQMGQEVILRCVPISNHLYFYWYRQILGQKVEFLVSFYNNEISEKSEIFDDQFSVERPDGSNFTLKIRSTKLEDSAMYFCASSVRGRISTDTQYFGPGTRLTVL.